The sequence of this TCR beta chain was determined in a study of cytomegalovirus exposure and HLA in healthy donors. General study findings and limits: Researchers counted around 170 TCR beta chains as cytomegalovirus-associated. A classifier reportedly called cytomegalovirus status with high sensitivity and specificity. The records held CMV serostatus as the only immune exposure information.

Remarks on this clone: Its antigen is unknown.

A multiplex PCR was run with 60 Vbeta primers and 13 Jbeta primers. Sequencing was performed with immunoSEQ multiplex PCR; in TCRdb, only in-frame clones are kept and a portion is missing. The sample lists a few hundred thousand clones; around nine tenths were seen once. Germline V gene data show CDR1 as SEHNR and CDR2 as FQNEAQ (reference sequence). The CDR3 covers 14 residues. Germline trimming cut 4 bases from V and 1 base from J; bases unmatched to any gene: 3. The material sequenced was PBMCs. This receptor was taken from a girl aged 2-10 years in good health and CMV-seronegative. This sequence joins TRBV7-9 and TRBJ1-2, with 7 bases aligning to TRBD1. The CDR3 DNA reads as TGTGCCAGCAGCTCCACAGGGGTTAACTATGGCTACACCTTC. It encodes CASSSTGVNYGYTF.